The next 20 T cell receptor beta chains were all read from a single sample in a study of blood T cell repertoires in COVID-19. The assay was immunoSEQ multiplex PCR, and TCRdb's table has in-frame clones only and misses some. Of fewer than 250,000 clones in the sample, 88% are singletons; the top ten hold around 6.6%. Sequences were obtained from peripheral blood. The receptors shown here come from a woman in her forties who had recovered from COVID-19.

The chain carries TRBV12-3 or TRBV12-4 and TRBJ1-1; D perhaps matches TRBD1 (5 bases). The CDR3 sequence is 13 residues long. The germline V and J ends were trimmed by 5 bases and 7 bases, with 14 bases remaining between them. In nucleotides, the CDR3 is TGTGCCAGCAGTCGGGGCAGGGACTTTGAAGCTTTCTTT. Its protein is CASSRGRDFEAFF.

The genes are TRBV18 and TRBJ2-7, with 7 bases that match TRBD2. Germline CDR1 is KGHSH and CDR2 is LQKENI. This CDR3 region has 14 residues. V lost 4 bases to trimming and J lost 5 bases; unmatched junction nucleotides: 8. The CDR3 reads CASSQGRASDEQYF. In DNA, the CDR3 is TGTGCCAGCTCACAGGGGAGGGCCTCGGACGAGCAGTACTTC.

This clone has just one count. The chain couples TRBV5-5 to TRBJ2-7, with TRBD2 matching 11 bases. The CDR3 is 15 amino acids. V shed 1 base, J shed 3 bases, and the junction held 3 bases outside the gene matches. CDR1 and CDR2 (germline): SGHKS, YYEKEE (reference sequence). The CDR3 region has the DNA TGTGCCAGCAGCTTGACTAGCGGGAGCATCTACGAGCAGTACTTC. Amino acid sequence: CASSLTSGSIYEQYF.

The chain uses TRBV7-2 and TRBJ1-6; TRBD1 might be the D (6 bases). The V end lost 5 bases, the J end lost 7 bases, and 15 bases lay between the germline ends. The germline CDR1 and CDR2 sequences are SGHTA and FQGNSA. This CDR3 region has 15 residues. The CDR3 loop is CASSQRQVDNSPLHF. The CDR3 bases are TGTGCCAGCAGCCAACGACAGGTAGACAATTCACCCCTCCACTTT.

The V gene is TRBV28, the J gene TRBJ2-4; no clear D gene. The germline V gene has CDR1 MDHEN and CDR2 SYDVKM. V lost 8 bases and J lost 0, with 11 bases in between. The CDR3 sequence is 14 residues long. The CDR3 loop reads CASLTSLAKNIQYF. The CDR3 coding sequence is TGTGCCAGCCTAACGTCGCTAGCCAAAAACATTCAGTACTTC.

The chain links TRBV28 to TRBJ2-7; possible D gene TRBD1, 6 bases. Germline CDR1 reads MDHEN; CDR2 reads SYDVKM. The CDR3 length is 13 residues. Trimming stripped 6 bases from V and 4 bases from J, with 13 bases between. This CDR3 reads CASSEGDTYEQYF. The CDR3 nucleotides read TGTGCCAGCAGCGAAGGGGACACTTACGAGCAGTACTTC.

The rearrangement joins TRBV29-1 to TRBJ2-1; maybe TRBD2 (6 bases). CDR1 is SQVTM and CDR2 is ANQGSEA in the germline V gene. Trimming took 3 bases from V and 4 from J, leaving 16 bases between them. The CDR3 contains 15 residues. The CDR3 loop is CSVDQGWDSYNEQFF. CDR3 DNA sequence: TGCAGCGTTGACCAAGGGTGGGACTCGTACAATGAGCAGTTCTTC.

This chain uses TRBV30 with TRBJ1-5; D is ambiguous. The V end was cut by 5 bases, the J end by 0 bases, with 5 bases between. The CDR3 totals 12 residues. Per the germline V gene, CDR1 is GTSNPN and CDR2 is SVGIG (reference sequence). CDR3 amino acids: CAWGYSNQPQHF. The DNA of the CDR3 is TGTGCCTGGGGATATAGCAATCAGCCCCAGCATTTT.

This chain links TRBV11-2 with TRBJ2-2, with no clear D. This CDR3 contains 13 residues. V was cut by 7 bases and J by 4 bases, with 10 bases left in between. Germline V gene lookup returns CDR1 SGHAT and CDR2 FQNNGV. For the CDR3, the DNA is TGTGCCAGCACCGGAGAGTTCACCGGGGAGCTGTTTTTT. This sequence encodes CASTGEFTGELFF.

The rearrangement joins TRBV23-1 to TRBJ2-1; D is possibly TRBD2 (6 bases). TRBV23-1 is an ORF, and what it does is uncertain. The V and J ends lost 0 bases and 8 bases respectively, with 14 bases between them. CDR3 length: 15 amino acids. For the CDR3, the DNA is TGCGCCAGCAGTCAATCCGTGACTAGTCGCCATGAGCAGTTCTTC. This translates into CASSQSVTSRHEQFF.

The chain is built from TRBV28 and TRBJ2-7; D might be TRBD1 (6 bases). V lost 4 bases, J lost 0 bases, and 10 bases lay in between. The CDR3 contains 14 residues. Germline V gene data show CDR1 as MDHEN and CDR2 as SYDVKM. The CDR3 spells CASSYTGSSYEQYF. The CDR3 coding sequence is TGTGCCAGCAGTTATACAGGGAGCTCCTACGAGCAGTACTTC.

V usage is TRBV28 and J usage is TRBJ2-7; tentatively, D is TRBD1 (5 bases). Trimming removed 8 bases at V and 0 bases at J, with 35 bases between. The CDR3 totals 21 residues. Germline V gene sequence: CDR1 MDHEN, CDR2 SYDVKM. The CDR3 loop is CASWGYVGPSLLALSSYEQYF. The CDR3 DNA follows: TGTGCCAGCTGGGGCTATGTTGGTCCGTCCCTCTTGGCTCTGAGCTCCTACGAGCAGTACTTC.

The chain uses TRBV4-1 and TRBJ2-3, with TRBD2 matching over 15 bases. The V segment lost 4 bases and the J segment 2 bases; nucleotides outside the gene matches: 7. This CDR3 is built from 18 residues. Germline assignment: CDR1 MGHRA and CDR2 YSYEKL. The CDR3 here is CASSPGLAGGPFTDTQYF. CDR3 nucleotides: TGCGCCAGCAGCCCGGGACTAGCGGGAGGACCATTCACAGATACGCAGTATTTT.

CDR3 sequence (DNA): TGTGCCATCGGAGAGGACAGGGGGCCGTATGGCTACACCTTC. Translation gives CAIGEDRGPYGYTF. V is TRBV10-3 and J is TRBJ1-2; 11 nucleotides align to TRBD1. The CDR3 runs to 14 residues. V was pared by 8 bases and J by 5 bases, with 7 bases of the junction left unmatched. Germline V gene lookup returns CDR1 ENHRY and CDR2 SYGVKD.

The CDR3 nucleotides are TGTGCCAGAAGCTTGGGTAGCGGGAGGGCCTACAATGAGCAGTTCTTC. Translated: CARSLGSGRAYNEQFF. This sequence joins TRBV5-3 and TRBJ2-1; 11 bases are a match to TRBD2. TRBV5-3 is an ORF for which the function is uncertain. The J segment lost 2 bases and the V segment lost 0 bases, leaving 1 base of the junction unmatched. The CDR3 is 16 residues long.

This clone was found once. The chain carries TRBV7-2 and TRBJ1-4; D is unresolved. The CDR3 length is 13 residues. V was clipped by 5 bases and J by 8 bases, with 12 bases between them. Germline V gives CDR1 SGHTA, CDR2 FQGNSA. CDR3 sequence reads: CASSPGWGEKLFF. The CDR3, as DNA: TGTGCCAGCAGCCCGGGGTGGGGAGAAAAACTGTTTTTT.

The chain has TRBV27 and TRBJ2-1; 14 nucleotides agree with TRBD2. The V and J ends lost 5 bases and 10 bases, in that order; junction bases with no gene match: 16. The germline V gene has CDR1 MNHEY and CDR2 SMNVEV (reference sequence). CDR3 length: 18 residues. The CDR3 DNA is TGTGCCAGCAGTCCACTAACCTACTCGGGACTAGCGGGAGACGAGCAGTTCTTC. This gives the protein CASSPLTYSGLAGDEQFF.

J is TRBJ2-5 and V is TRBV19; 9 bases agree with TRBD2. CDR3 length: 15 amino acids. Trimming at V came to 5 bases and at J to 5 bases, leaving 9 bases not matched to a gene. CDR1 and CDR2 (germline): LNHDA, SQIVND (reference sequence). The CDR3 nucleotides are TGTGCCAGTAGTCCCGTAGCGGGAGAGTGGGAGACCCAGTACTTC. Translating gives CASSPVAGEWETQYF.

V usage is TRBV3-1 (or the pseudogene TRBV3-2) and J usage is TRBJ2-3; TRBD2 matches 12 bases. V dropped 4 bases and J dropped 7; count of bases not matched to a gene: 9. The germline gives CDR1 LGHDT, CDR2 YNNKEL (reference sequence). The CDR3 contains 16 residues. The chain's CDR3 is CASSLASGRGAYTQYF. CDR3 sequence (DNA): TGTGCCAGCAGCCTGGCTAGCGGGAGGGGTGCCTATACGCAGTATTTT.

The CDR3 loop is CASRTSGSNEQYF. CDR3 DNA: TGTGCCAGTCGGACTAGCGGGAGTAACGAGCAGTACTTC. V gene TRBV19 combines with J gene TRBJ2-7; 13 nucleotides line up with TRBD2. This CDR3 has 13 residues. Germline V gene data show CDR1 as LNHDA and CDR2 as SQIVND (reference sequence). Trimming cost V 8 bases and J 5 bases; bases outside gene matches: 3.